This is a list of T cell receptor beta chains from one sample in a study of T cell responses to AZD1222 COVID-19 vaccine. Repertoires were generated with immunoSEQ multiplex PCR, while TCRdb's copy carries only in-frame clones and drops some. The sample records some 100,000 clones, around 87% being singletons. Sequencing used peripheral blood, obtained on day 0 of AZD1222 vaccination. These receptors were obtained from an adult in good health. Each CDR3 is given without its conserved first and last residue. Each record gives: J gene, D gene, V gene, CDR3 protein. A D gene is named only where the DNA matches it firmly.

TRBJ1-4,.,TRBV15,ATSRDPQGREKLF
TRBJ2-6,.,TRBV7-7,ASSLGPGAGANVLT
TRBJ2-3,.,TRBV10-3,AIKGGGVTDTQY
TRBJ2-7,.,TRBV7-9,ASSLLESYEQY
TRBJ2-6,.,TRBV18,ASSPLEWGAQTSGANVLT
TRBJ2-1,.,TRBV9,ASSPLKGEQF
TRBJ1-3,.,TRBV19,ASSTTVSGNTIY
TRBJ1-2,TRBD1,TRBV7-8,ASRGANYGYT
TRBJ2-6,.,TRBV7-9,ASSYHRGSGANVLT
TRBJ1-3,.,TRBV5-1,ASSLGLFSGNTIY
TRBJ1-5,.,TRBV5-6,ASSPSWPRGAREH
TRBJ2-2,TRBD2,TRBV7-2,ASSSIGLAGGSYAGELF
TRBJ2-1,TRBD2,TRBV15,ATSQGLAGNNEQF
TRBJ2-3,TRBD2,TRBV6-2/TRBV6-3,ASSRAPLARNTDTQY
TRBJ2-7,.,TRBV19,ASSIYGGYEQY
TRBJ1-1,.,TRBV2,ASSGTTGDNTEAF
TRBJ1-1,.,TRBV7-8,ASSPQVGDLNTEAF
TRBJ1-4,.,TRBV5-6,ASSGRANEKLF
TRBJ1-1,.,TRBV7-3,ASSSEGATEAF
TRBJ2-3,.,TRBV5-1,ASSLGDLQADTQY
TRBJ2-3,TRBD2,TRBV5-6,ASSGLAGVSDTQY
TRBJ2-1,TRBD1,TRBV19,ASGWTGGYNEQF
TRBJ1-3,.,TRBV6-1,ASSDLGSSGNTIY
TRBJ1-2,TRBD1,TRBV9,ASSVATGGGGYT
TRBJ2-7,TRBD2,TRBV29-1,SVRTSGGYEQY
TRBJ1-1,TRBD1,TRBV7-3,ASRLGQEGEAF
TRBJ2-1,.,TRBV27,ASSLGSANNEQF
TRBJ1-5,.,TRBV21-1,ASSKGGADYNQPQH
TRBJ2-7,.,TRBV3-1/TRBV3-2,ASSQEGAGNYEQY
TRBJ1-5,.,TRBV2,ASSDTNRQPQH
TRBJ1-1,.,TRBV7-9,ASSPTGVNTEAF
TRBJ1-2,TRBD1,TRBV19,ASSMIRQGINYGYT
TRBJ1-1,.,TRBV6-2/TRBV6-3,ASSEDREAF
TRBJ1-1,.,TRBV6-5,ASRQGFGTEAF
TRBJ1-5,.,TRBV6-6,ASSWGQAAQPQH
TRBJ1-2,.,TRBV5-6,ASSLGGAQGGGYT
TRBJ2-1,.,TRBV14,ASSLAYNEQF
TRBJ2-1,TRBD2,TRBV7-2,ASSATSQLHNEQF
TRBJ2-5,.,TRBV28,ASGVGETQY
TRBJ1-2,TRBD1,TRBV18,ASSSTGQGNYGYT
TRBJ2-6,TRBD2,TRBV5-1,ASSLGLAGSSGANVLT
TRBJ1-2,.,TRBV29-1,SVRDTNYGYT
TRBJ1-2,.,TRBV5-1,ASSLESWDYGYT
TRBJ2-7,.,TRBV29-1,SVYTGDSYEQY
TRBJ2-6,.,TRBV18,ASSPGAFGSGANVLT
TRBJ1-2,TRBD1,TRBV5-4,ASSLAGTGHGYT
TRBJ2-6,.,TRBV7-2,ASSSRGGANVLT
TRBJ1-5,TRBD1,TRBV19,ASNPRLGQGARNQPQH
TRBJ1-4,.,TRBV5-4,ASSSGRTDNEKLF
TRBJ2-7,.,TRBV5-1,ASSWNPRGGEQY
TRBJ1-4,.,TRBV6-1,ASSEYEKLF
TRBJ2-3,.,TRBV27,ASTAFGTSLSTDTQY
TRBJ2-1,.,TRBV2,ASTSPDTGLREQF
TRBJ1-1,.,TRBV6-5,ASLTGLNTEAF
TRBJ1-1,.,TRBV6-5,ASLLQGKAF
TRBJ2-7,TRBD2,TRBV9,ASSPRTSAYEQY
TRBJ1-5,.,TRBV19,ASSMGLGRQPQH
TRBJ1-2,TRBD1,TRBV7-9,ASSERQGAEGYT